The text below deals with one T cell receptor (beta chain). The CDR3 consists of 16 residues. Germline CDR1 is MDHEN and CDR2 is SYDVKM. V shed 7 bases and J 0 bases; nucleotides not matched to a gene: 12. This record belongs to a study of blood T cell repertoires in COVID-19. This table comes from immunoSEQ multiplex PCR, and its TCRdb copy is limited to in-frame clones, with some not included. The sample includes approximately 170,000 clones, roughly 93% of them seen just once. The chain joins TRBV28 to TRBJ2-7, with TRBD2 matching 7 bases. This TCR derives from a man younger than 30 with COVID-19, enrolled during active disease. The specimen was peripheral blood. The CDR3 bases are TGTGCCAGCACATCCTTTGGCGGGGGTCTCTCCTACGAGCAGTACTTC. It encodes CASTSFGGGLSYEQYF.